This T cell receptor (beta chain) was obtained from a study of shared clonotypes between healthy human individuals. Points from the study as a whole: Across a handful of donors, naive CD4 shared roughly 5.2%, naive CD8 3% to 3.5%, memory CD4 less than 2.5%, memory CD8 about 0.4%.

Genomic DNA of each subset was evenly split across several immunoSEQ plates. The sorted-subset replicate PCRs were given roughly 190 ng DNA, which is 31,000 or so T cell genomes. Original methodology: Filtering was not the same, since immunoSEQ gave junction-only sequences without quality scores. The assay was immunoSEQ multiplex PCR, and TCRdb's table has in-frame clones only and misses some. From that table come the V and J calls and clone size; the DNA was used to work out D and trimming. The sample contains 1 million to 1.3 million clones, around 78% of which appear only once. The V gene lost 0 bases and the J gene lost 6 bases, with 9 bases spanning the gap. Germline lookup yields CDR1 GTSNPN and CDR2 SVGIG (reference sequence). The CDR3 covers 13 residues. The table lists this clone with many counts. What it recognizes is unknown. At the DNA level, this CDR3 is encoded by other sequences in the same sample as well.

V is TRBV30 and J is TRBJ2-4; D might be TRBD2 (5 bases). The source of this sequence is a man between 18 and 29 years old in good health. Some clones in this sample may be carry-over from other donors' samples. Input material: memory CD4+ T cells from PBMCs. The subset: CD45RA-negative fraction. This CDR3 reads CAWSVSGRNIQYF. For the CDR3, the DNA is TGTGCCTGGAGTGTAAGCGGAAGAAACATTCAGTACTTC.